These 9 T cell receptor beta chains came from one sample sequenced in a study of early T cells in non-severe SARS-CoV-2 infection. TCRdb reanalysed the 5' RACE reads using MiXCR and keeps one entry per CDR3 protein. Of some 50,000 distinct CDR3 sequences listed, approximately 5.1% are singletons. This material consisted of whole blood, taken at baseline. Every receptor here comes from an adult who was a healthcare worker with PCR-confirmed SARS-CoV-2 infection or an uninfected control (not recorded which).

This clonotype came up many times. The genes are TRBV7-3 and TRBJ2-1; 11 positions match TRBD2. V lost 4 bases to trimming and J lost 5 bases; unmatched junction nucleotides: 10. Germline lookup yields CDR1 SGHTA and CDR2 FQGTGA. The CDR3 spans 17 residues. The DNA for the CDR3 is TGTGCCAGCAGCTCCTTTCTGGGACTAGCGGAACACAATGAGCAGTTCTTC. This encodes CASSSFLGLAEHNEQFF.

This clonotype was recorded at least ten times. The chain has TRBV29-1 and TRBJ1-4; D unresolved. Germline lookup yields CDR1 SQVTM and CDR2 ANQGSEA. There are 12 residues in the CDR3. V was pared by 4 bases and J by 6 bases, with 9 bases between. The CDR3: CSVVQRDEKLFF. The CDR3 nucleotides are TGCAGCGTTGTGCAGAGGGATGAAAAACTGTTTTTT.

This clonotype was counted many times. The chain combines TRBV15 with TRBJ2-7; D remains unclear. The germline V gene has CDR1 LNHNV and CDR2 YYDKDF (reference sequence). V lost 8 bases to trimming and J lost 3 bases, with 8 bases between them. The CDR3 extends over 11 amino acids. Here the CDR3 DNA reads TGTGCCACCTCCCTGGACTACGAGCAGTACTTC. Its protein is CATSLDYEQYF.

In this sample, this clonotype turned up many times. This chain links TRBV6-4 with TRBJ2-3; TRBD2 aligns across 9 bases. V shed 5 bases and J 0 bases; nucleotides not matched to a gene: 3. The CDR3 extends over 15 amino acids. From germline, CDR1 is MRHNA and CDR2 SNTAGT. The CDR3 loop is CASSKTSGSTDTQYF. The CDR3 bases are TGTGCCAGCAGTAAAACTAGCGGGAGCACAGATACGCAGTATTTT.

This clonotype was counted at least ten times. This chain uses TRBV2 with TRBJ1-4; TRBD1 is a possible D gene (6 bases). The germline V gene has CDR1 SNHLY and CDR2 FYNNEI. V was pared by 10 bases and J by 8 bases, with 11 bases between. The CDR3 is 11 residues long. CDR3 in amino acids: CATQGFEKLFF. In nucleotides, the CDR3 is TGTGCCACCCAGGGGTTCGAAAAACTGTTTTTT.

This clonotype was found many times. The rearrangement uses TRBV4-1 and TRBJ1-4; tentatively, D is TRBD1 (6 bases). CDR3 size: 15 residues. Germline V CDR1 and CDR2: MGHRA, YSYEKL. Trimming shortened V by 1 base and J by 8 bases, and 14 bases separated the two germline ends. The CDR3: CASSQVGGAEEKLFF. The CDR3 DNA reads as TGCGCCAGCAGCCAAGTGGGGGGCGCCGAAGAAAAACTGTTTTTT.

This clonotype came up many times. V gene TRBV4-2 combines with J gene TRBJ2-7; the D gene could be TRBD1 or TRBD2 (5 bases each). CDR3 length equals 13 residues. The germline V gene has CDR1 LGHNA and CDR2 YNFKEQ. V was shortened by 3 bases and J by 6 bases, with 12 bases between the two germline ends. This chain's CDR3 is CASSHQRDREQYF. CDR3 sequence (DNA): TGTGCCAGCAGCCACCAGAGGGACCGCGAGCAGTACTTC.

This clonotype has just one count. Its ends do not fully match the called genes, so a read error is possible. The chain carries TRBV19 and TRBJ1-5; 7 positions match TRBD1. CDR3 length: 16 residues. The germline CDR1 and CDR2 sequences are LNHDA and SQIVND (reference sequence). The CDR3 sequence is CASTPRDRGENQSQHF. In DNA, the CDR3 is TGTGCCAGTACCCCGCGGGACAGAGGGGAAAATCAGTCCCAGCATTTT.

This clonotype was picked up many times. The chain couples TRBV11-2 to TRBJ2-7, with TRBD1 matching over 8 bases. The CDR3 runs to 16 residues. The germline gives CDR1 SGHAT, CDR2 FQNNGV. The junction had 14 bases not matched to a gene; V was cut back by 5 bases and J by 5 bases. CDR3 nucleotide sequence: TGTGCCAGCAGCCGCTACTCGACAGGGGTGCTCCACGAGCAGTACTTC. This sequence encodes CASSRYSTGVLHEQYF.